This T cell receptor beta chain was profiled in a study of beta chain features in type 1 diabetes. Study-level points and caveats: Type 1 diabetes patients had VDJ junctions that carried fewer insertions and more deletions.

The authors reverse transcribed all of the isolated RNA, so sequencing captured expressed TCRB transcripts. Profiling relied on immunoSEQ multiplex PCR, and the TCRdb table lists in-frame clones only, not all of them. The sample yields hundreds of thousands of clones, about 16% seen once. Sorting that relied on CD45RO/CCR7/CD25/CD127/CD95/CD27 yielded CD4+ naive, central memory, regulatory and stem cell-like memory cells. The CDR3 length is 15 residues. The V gene's germline CDR1 is SGDLS and CDR2 YYNGEE. Unmatched junction bases numbered 9, after V lost 3 bases and J lost 7 bases. In this sample, this clone turned up once. What it recognizes is unknown.

The chain is built from TRBV9 and TRBJ2-1, with 8 bases that match TRBD1. The sample taken for sequencing was naive CD4+ T cells from blood. This sequence originates from a man younger than 30 in good health. The CDR3 here is CASSARDRLLNEQFF. The CDR3 DNA is TGTGCCAGCAGCGCTCGGGACAGGTTGTTGAATGAGCAGTTCTTC.